The T cell receptor beta chain under discussion was sequenced for a study of T cell responses to AZD1222 COVID-19 vaccine. Across the whole study: It was second doses at about 4 or about 12 weeks that were pooled. Study results and caveats: The sample set comprised mostly white British donors with more females, and clonal diversity was possibly underestimated. Reportedly, nearly half of unique spike TCRs recognized epitopes outside B.1.351/B.1.1.7 mutations.

The CDR3 runs to 13 residues. The V gene's germline CDR1 is SEHNR and CDR2 FQNEAQ (reference sequence). Regarding this clone: As yet, its antigen is unknown. The junction differs from germline at one of its ends, possibly a read error.

Sequencing was performed with immunoSEQ multiplex PCR; in TCRdb, only in-frame clones are kept and a portion is missing. The sample holds over 55,000 clones, 65% to 85% seen once. This rearrangement joins TRBV7-9 to TRBJ1-1; 7 nucleotides match TRBD1. The TCR sequence derives from an adult in good health. Source: peripheral blood, taken on day 0 of AZD1222 vaccination. In DNA form, the CDR3 reads TGTGCCAGCAGCCTAGTTGCAGGGGGGCCCGGTGTCTTT. Protein: CASSLVAGGPGVF.